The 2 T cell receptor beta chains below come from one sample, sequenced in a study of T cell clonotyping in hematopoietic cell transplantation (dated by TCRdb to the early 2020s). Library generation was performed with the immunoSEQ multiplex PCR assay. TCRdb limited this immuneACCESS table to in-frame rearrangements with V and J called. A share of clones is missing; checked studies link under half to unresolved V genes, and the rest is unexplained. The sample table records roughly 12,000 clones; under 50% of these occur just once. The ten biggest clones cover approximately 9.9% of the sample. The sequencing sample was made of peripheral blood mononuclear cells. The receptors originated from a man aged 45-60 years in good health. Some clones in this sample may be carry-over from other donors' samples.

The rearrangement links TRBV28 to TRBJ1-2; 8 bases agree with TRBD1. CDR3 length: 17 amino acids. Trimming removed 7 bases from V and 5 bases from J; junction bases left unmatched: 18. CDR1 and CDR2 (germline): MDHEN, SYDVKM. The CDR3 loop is CASTKIGQGGGGYGYTF. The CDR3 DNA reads TGTGCCAGCACCAAGATAGGACAGGGAGGAGGTGGGTATGGCTACACCTTC.

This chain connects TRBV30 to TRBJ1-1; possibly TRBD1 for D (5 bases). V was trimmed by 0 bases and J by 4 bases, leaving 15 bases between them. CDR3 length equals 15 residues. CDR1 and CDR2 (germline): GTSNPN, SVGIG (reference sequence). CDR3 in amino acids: CAWSVRGQGVTEAFF. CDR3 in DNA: TGTGCCTGGAGTGTACGAGGGCAGGGAGTCACTGAAGCTTTCTTT.